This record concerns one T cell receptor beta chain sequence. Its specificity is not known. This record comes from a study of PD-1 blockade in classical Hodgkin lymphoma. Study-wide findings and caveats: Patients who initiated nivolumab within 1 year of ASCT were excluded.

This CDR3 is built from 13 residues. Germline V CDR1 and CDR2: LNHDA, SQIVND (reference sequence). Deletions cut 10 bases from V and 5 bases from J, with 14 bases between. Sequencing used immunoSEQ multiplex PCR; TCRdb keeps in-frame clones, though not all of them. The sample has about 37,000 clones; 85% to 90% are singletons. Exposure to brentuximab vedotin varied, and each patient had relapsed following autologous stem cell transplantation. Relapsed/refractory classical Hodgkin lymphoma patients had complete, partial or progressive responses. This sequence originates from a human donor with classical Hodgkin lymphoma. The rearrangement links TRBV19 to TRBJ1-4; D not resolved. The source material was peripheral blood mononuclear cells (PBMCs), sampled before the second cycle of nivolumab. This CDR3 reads CATSAAGNEKLFF. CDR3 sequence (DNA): TGTGCCACCTCGGCGGCCGGCAATGAAAAACTGTTTTTT.